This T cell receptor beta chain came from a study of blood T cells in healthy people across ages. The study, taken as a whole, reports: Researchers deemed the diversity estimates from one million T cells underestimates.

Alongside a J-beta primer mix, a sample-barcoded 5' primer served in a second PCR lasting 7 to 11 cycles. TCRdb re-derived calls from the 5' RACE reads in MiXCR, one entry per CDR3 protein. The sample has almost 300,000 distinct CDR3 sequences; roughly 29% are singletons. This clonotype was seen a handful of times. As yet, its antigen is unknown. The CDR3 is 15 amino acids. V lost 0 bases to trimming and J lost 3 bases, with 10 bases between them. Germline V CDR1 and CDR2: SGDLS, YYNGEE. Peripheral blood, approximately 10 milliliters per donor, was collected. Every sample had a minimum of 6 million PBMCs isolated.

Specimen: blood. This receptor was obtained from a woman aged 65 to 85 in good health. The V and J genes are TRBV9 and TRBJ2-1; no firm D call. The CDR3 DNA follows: TGTGCCAGCAGCGTAGGTGTCACCCACTACAATGAGCAGTTCTTC. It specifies CASSVGVTHYNEQFF.